This entry lists 27 T cell receptor beta chains sequenced from one sample in a study of blood T cell repertoires in COVID-19. Sequencing used immunoSEQ multiplex PCR; TCRdb keeps in-frame clones, though not all of them. The sample carries about 250,000 clones, about 88% recorded once. Sequences were obtained from peripheral blood. These TCRs come from a woman aged 40-49 years who had recovered from COVID-19.

V usage is TRBV18 and J usage is TRBJ2-2, with TRBD2 as a possible D gene (6 bases). The ends were cut back, 1 base at V and 14 bases at J, with 14 bases in the middle. The CDR3 spans 13 residues. Germline CDR1 reads KGHSH; CDR2 reads LQKENI. CDR3 sequence (DNA): TGTGCCAGCTCACCACGGGCGGCGGGGATCCTGTTTTTT. Residues: CASSPRAAGILFF.

This sequence joins TRBV30 and TRBJ2-1; 7 bases are a match to TRBD1. The CDR3 is 15 residues long. Per the germline V gene, CDR1 is GTSNPN and CDR2 is SVGIG (reference sequence). V trimming: 0 bases; J trimming: 8 bases; junction bases outside the gene matches: 10. CDR3 region: CAWSVGGGPSDEQFF. CDR3 bases: TGTGCCTGGAGTGTAGGGGGCGGTCCTTCGGATGAGCAGTTCTTC.

The chain combines TRBV30 with TRBJ1-5, with D perhaps matching TRBD1 (5 bases). This CDR3 region has 13 residues. CDR1 is GTSNPN, CDR2 SVGIG, per germline (reference sequence). V lost 1 base to trimming and J lost 4 bases, with 8 bases between them. The CDR3 DNA reads as TGTGCCTGGAGTGAGGGGTGGAATCAGCCCCAGCATTTT. Protein sequence: CAWSEGWNQPQHF.

The chain combines TRBV30 with TRBJ2-1; weak D call: TRBD2 (6 bases). The length of the CDR3 is 12 residues. CDR1 GTSNPN and CDR2 SVGIG come from the germline V gene (reference sequence). Trimming took 8 bases from V and 6 from J, leaving 14 bases between them. The CDR3 nucleotides are TGTGCCCTAGACCCCGGGGGCAATGAGCAGTTCTTC. As protein: CALDPGGNEQFF.

The chain combines TRBV7-9 with TRBJ2-1, with 10 nucleotides matching TRBD1. Unmatched junction bases numbered 4, after V lost 7 bases and J lost 4 bases. Germline CDR1 SEHNR, CDR2 FQNEAQ (reference sequence). This CDR3 contains 14 residues. DNA of the CDR3: TGTGCCAGCACCCGGACAGGGGGGTACAATGAGCAGTTCTTC. Its translation is CASTRTGGYNEQFF.

This chain connects TRBV5-4 to TRBJ1-6, with D tentatively TRBD1 (6 bases). Trimming removed 0 bases from V and 5 bases from J, with 15 bases in between. The CDR3 runs 17 residues. Germline V gene data show CDR1 as SGHNT and CDR2 as YYREEE (reference sequence). The CDR3 here is CASSLEGGGGDNSPLHF. The CDR3 DNA follows: TGTGCCAGCAGCTTGGAGGGGGGGGGAGGCGATAATTCACCCCTCCACTTT.

V gene TRBV4-3 combines with J gene TRBJ1-3, with 9 positions matching TRBD1. This CDR3 is 15 amino acids long. Germline V gene sequence: CDR1 LGHNA, CDR2 YSLEER. The trim removed 0 bases at V and 4 bases at J, leaving 1 base unmatched. For the CDR3, the DNA is TGCGCCAGCAGCCAAGATGGGACAGGGGGAAACACCATATATTTT. Translating it yields CASSQDGTGGNTIYF.

The count of this clone is one. V gene TRBV15 combines with J gene TRBJ1-2, with TRBD1 as a possible D gene (5 bases). Germline CDR1 is LNHNV and CDR2 is YYDKDF (reference sequence). With 1 base removed from V and 2 bases from J, the gap between germline ends came to 14 bases. CDR3 size: 16 residues. This chain's CDR3 is CATSRGGGTGNYGYTF. CDR3 nucleotides: TGTGCCACCAGCAGAGGTGGGGGGACTGGGAACTATGGCTACACCTTC.

The gene calls are TRBV3-1 (or the pseudogene TRBV3-2) and TRBJ2-7, with a tentative D call TRBD2 (6 bases). Germline V gene data show CDR1 as LGHDT and CDR2 as YNNKEL (reference sequence). This CDR3 is 15 amino acids long. The V gene lost 4 bases and the J gene lost 2 bases, with 15 bases spanning the gap. CDR3 coding DNA: TGTGCCAGCAGCCCAAAAAAGCGGGTAACCTACGAGCAGTACGTC. This gives the protein CASSPKKRVTYEQYV.

DNA for the CDR3: TGTGCCAGCAGCGGGGTTCGGGGGAGGGCGAATGAGCAGTTCTTC. Protein: CASSGVRGRANEQFF. The V call is TRBV7-9, the J call TRBJ2-1, with 7 bases lining up with TRBD2. The CDR3 covers 15 residues. V shed 5 bases and J 7 bases; nucleotides not matched to a gene: 11. Germline V gene sequence: CDR1 SEHNR, CDR2 FQNEAQ (reference sequence).

The chain joins TRBV5-4 to TRBJ2-2; TRBD2 agrees at 11 bases. The CDR3 totals 18 residues. The J segment lost 6 bases and the V segment lost 4 bases, leaving 14 bases of the junction unmatched. Germline assignment: CDR1 SGHNT and CDR2 YYREEE (reference sequence). CDR3 sequence (DNA): TGTGCCAGCAGCGGGGGGGGACCGGGACTAGCGGCCGCCGGGGAGCTGTTTTTT. This translates into CASSGGGPGLAAAGELFF.

V is TRBV4-3 and J is TRBJ1-6; tentatively, D is TRBD1 (6 bases). With 2 bases removed from V and 0 bases from J, the gap between germline ends came to 11 bases. The CDR3 totals 17 residues. From germline, CDR1 is LGHNA and CDR2 YSLEER. This CDR3 is CASSQRDTSSYNSPLHF. The CDR3 region has the DNA TGCGCCAGCAGCCAACGGGACACGAGCTCCTATAATTCACCCCTCCACTTT.

V gene TRBV9 combines with J gene TRBJ2-3; D uncertain. This CDR3 has 12 residues. V lost 0 bases to trimming and J lost 6 bases, with 5 bases between them. Germline CDR1 and CDR2: SGDLS and YYNGEE. CDR3 loop: CASSVGRDTQYF. CDR3 coding DNA: TGTGCCAGCAGCGTAGGCCGGGATACGCAGTATTTT.

The V call is TRBV6-2 or TRBV6-3, the J call TRBJ1-4; 9 bases match TRBD1. Trimming took 4 bases from V and 7 from J; bases not matched to a gene: 4. The CDR3 consists of 14 residues. Germline V gives CDR1 MNHEY, CDR2 SVGEGT. CDR3 DNA sequence: TGTGCCAGCAGTTCGACAGGGGGAGGTGAAAAACTGTTTTTT. Its translation is CASSSTGGGEKLFF.

The chain has TRBV30 and TRBJ1-5; 7 bases are a match to TRBD1. Germline loops: CDR1 GTSNPN, CDR2 SVGIG (reference sequence). V shed 3 bases and J 5 bases; nucleotides not matched to a gene: 4. This CDR3 spans 13 amino acids. The CDR3 is CAWSQGVYQPQHF. CDR3 nucleotides: TGTGCCTGGAGCCAGGGGGTGTATCAGCCCCAGCATTTT.

In DNA form, the CDR3 reads TGTGCCAGCAGCTTGGGTCGGGACTTTCCCATTTCCTCCTACAATGAGCAGTTCTTC. It codes for CASSLGRDFPISSYNEQFF. This chain uses TRBV7-2 with TRBJ2-1; D is possibly TRBD2 (6 bases). The CDR3 has 19 residues. CDR1 SGHTA and CDR2 FQGNSA come from the germline V gene. V was clipped by 3 bases and J by 0 bases, with 21 bases between them. Full variable domain (rest looked up from reference TRBV7-2 and TRBJ2-1): GAGVSQSPSNKVTEKGKDVELRCDPISGHTALYWYRQSLGQGLEFLIYFQGNSAPDKSGLPSDRFSAERTGGSVSTLTIQRTQQEDSAVYLCASSLGRDFPISSYNEQFFGPGTRLTVL.

The chain combines TRBV5-4 with TRBJ2-1; weak D call: TRBD1 (6 bases). The CDR3 has 11 amino acids. Trimming cost V 1 base and J 10 bases, with 6 bases left between them. Germline CDR1 SGHNT, CDR2 YYREEE (reference sequence). CDR3 residues: CASSLRGEQFF. CDR3 bases: TGTGCCAGCAGCTTGAGGGGGGAGCAGTTCTTC.

The rearrangement joins TRBV15 to TRBJ2-4; the match to TRBD2 covers 12 bases. The CDR3 spans 14 residues. With V trimmed by 3 bases and J by 11 bases, 5 bases remained unmatched. Germline loops: CDR1 LNHNV, CDR2 YYDKDF (reference sequence). This CDR3 reads CATSRASGRALQYF. The CDR3 DNA is TGTGCCACCAGCAGGGCTAGCGGGAGGGCCCTTCAGTACTTC.

This clone showed up just once. The gene calls are TRBV9 and TRBJ2-2; 9 bases map to TRBD2. Germline loops: CDR1 SGDLS, CDR2 YYNGEE. J was trimmed by 9 bases and V by 0 bases; bases with no gene match: 9. This CDR3 region has 16 residues. CDR3 residues: CASSVGRGRAGRELFF. The CDR3, as DNA: TGTGCCAGCAGCGTAGGTCGCGGGAGGGCCGGCCGGGAGCTGTTTTTT. The entire variable domain, with the rest obtained from reference TRBV9 and TRBJ2-2, is as follows: DSGVTQTPKHLITATGQRVTLRCSPRSGDLSVYWYQQSLDQGLQFLIQYYNGEERAKGNILERFSAQQFPDLHSELNLSSLELGDSALYFCASSVGRGRAGRELFFGEGSRLTVL.

The chain couples TRBV15 to TRBJ1-1; no clear D. Germline-derived CDR1 and CDR2 are LNHNV and YYDKDF (reference sequence). The CDR3 covers 14 residues. V lost 0 bases to trimming and J lost 0 bases, with 5 bases between them. The DNA of the CDR3 is TGTGCCACCAGCAGAGATCGGGTGAACACTGAAGCTTTCTTT. Translating it yields CATSRDRVNTEAFF.

The rearrangement links TRBV7-3 to TRBJ2-1, with TRBD2 matching 7 bases. In germline, CDR1 is SGHTA, CDR2 FQGTGA. Trimming at V came to 5 bases and at J to 2 bases, leaving 12 bases not matched to a gene. The CDR3 is made up of 17 amino acids. CDR3 DNA: TGTGCCAGCAGCCCCCTCCTAGCGGTGGGCACCTACAATGAGCAGTTCTTC. Protein: CASSPLLAVGTYNEQFF. Complete variable domain (other parts from reference TRBV7-3 and TRBJ2-1): GAGVSQTPSNKVTEKGKYVELRCDPISGHTALYWYRQSLGQGPEFLIYFQGTGAADDSGLPNDRFFAVRPEGSVSTLKIQRTERGDSAVYLCASSPLLAVGTYNEQFFGPGTRLTVL.

The chain carries TRBV5-6 and TRBJ2-5; D is unclear. Trimming removed 4 bases at V and 1 base at J, with 8 bases between. The CDR3 loop spans 13 amino acids. The germline CDR1 and CDR2 sequences are SGHDT and YYEEEE. The CDR3 sequence: CASSPPSQETQYF. Written as DNA, the CDR3 is TGTGCCAGCAGCCCCCCGAGCCAAGAGACCCAGTACTTC.

The CDR3 is CASSLSPARNTEAFF. The CDR3 bases are TGTGCCAGCAGCTTATCCCCTGCGCGGAACACTGAAGCTTTCTTT. J is TRBJ1-1 and V is TRBV7-3; D gene unclear. The germline gives CDR1 SGHTA, CDR2 FQGTGA. The CDR3 loop spans 15 amino acids. V lost 2 bases, J lost 1 base, and 11 bases lay in between.

This clone was observed once. V and J are TRBV6-6 and TRBJ2-3; 7 nucleotides line up with TRBD2. Germline lookup yields CDR1 MNHNY and CDR2 SVGAGI (reference sequence). J gave up 0 bases and V 0 bases, and 0 bases lay outside the gene matches. This CDR3 contains 15 residues. CDR3 loop: CASSYSGGSTDTQYF. The CDR3, as DNA: TGTGCCAGCAGTTACTCGGGGGGGAGCACAGATACGCAGTATTTT.

The J gene is TRBJ1-1, the V gene TRBV6-2 or TRBV6-3, with D possibly being TRBD1 (5 bases). CDR1 is MNHEY and CDR2 is SVGEGT in the germline V gene. The CDR3 is 14 residues long. Between the trimmed V and J ends, which lost 4 bases and 1 base, there was a span of 10 bases. CDR3 loop: CASSLRGRNTEAFF. The CDR3 DNA reads TGTGCCAGCAGTTTGCGGGGCCGGAACACTGAAGCTTTCTTT.

V gene TRBV27 combines with J gene TRBJ2-7; weak D call: TRBD2 (6 bases). CDR1 is MNHEY and CDR2 is SMNVEV in the germline V gene (reference sequence). The CDR3 covers 14 residues. Trimming pared 3 bases from V and 1 base from J, leaving 10 bases between. DNA of the CDR3: TGTGCCAGCAGTTTCGTCGGGAGATCCTACGAGCAGTACTTC. This encodes CASSFVGRSYEQYF.

This chain uses TRBV29-1 with TRBJ2-3; weak D call: TRBD2 (7 bases). The CDR3 extends over 16 amino acids. Trimming left V 7 bases short and J 0 bases short, with 20 bases between. The V gene's germline CDR1 is SQVTM and CDR2 ANQGSEA. For the CDR3, the DNA is TGCAGCGGCGCAGATGCGGGGGCCCCCAGCACAGATACGCAGTATTTT. It yields the protein CSGADAGAPSTDTQYF.